This T cell receptor (beta chain) was recovered during a study of cytomegalovirus exposure and HLA in healthy donors. Study-wide findings and caveats: Versus the approximately 720-donor mean, an Asian-associated ancestry cluster reportedly showed fewer N-insertions in a later analysis. Immune exposure information available was restricted to CMV serostatus. What was likely a sequencing artifact was a cluster of highly shared sequence variants.

Germline CDR1 reads WSHSY; CDR2 reads SAAADI. The CDR3 is 15 residues long. The V end was cut by 6 bases, the J end by 0 bases, with 11 bases between. PCR used 60 Vbeta primers and 13 Jbeta primers. Data came from immunoSEQ multiplex PCR; TCRdb stores just in-frame clones and leaves some out. The repertoire consists of 130,000 or so clones, with 72% occurring once and the leading ten covering under 5.5%. As for this clone: Its antigen is as yet unknown.

This sequence joins TRBV10-2 and TRBJ1-4; D may be TRBD1 (6 bases). The sequence came from a man aged 50-60 years in good health and CMV-seropositive. Sequencing was performed on PBMCs. The CDR3 DNA is TGCGCCAGCAGGAAGGACAGTGCAACTAATGAAAAACTGTTTTTT. Translated, it gives CASRKDSATNEKLFF.